These 10 T cell receptor beta chains share one sample of origin, sequenced in a study of blood T cell repertoires in COVID-19. Profiled with immunoSEQ multiplex PCR; TCRdb holds only in-frame clones, not every one. Among about 42,000 clones listed, about 87% were seen once. The sequenced sample consisted of peripheral blood. These receptors came from a human donor in a cohort sampled during active COVID-19.

Only one count was recorded for this clone. J is TRBJ2-3 and V is TRBV7-5; TRBD2, the table's D call, lacks a check against the DNA. TRBV7-5 is deemed a pseudogene. The CDR3 runs to 18 residues. The CDR3 DNA reads as TGTGCCAGAAGCCCACCCCCCCCGGCTAGCGGAAACACAGATACGCAGTATTTT. Amino acids: CARSPPPPASGNTDTQYF.

The chain has TRBV5-4 and TRBJ2-2, with 7 bases matching TRBD1. Per germline, CDR1 SGHNT and CDR2 YYREEE (reference sequence). The CDR3 is 14 amino acids. V was clipped by 1 base and J by 4 bases; unmatched bases: 1. CDR3 sequence: CASSLTGVTGELFF. DNA for the CDR3: TGTGCCAGCAGCTTGACAGGGGTCACCGGGGAGCTGTTTTTT.

The V and J genes are TRBV19 and TRBJ2-5, with a weak D call TRBD1 (5 bases). The V and J ends lost 10 bases and 4 bases respectively, with 19 bases between them. Germline CDR1 is LNHDA and CDR2 is SQIVND (reference sequence). This CDR3 is 14 amino acids long. CDR3 nucleotides: TGTGCCACCATGGTGGGTAGGGGTCGAGAGACCCAGTACTTC. Residues: CATMVGRGRETQYF.

This chain joins TRBV5-4 and TRBJ1-5; TRBD1 aligns across 12 bases. CDR3 length: 16 residues. V was pared by 1 base and J by 7 bases, with 6 bases of the junction left unmatched. From germline, CDR1 is SGHNT and CDR2 YYREEE (reference sequence). CDR3 sequence reads: CASSLSPGQGAQPQHF. Here the CDR3 DNA reads TGTGCCAGCAGCTTGTCCCCGGGACAGGGGGCCCAGCCCCAGCATTTT. Together with reference TRBV5-4 and TRBJ1-5, the CDR3 gives the full variable domain: ETGVTQSPTHLIKTRGQQVTLRCSSQSGHNTVSWYQQALGQGPQFIFQYYREEENGRGNFPPRFSGLQFPNYSSELNVNALELDDSALYLCASSLSPGQGAQPQHFGDGTRLSIL.

This chain connects TRBV6-6 to TRBJ2-3, with 11 bases that match TRBD2. The ends lost 5 bases at V and 2 bases at J; junction bases unmatched: 12. The CDR3 sequence is 18 residues long. Germline V CDR1 and CDR2: MNHNY, SVGAGI (reference sequence). DNA of the CDR3: TGTGCCAGCAGTCAGTCTGGACTAGCGGGCGTAATCACAGATACGCAGTATTTT. This sequence encodes CASSQSGLAGVITDTQYF.

The rearrangement uses TRBV27 and TRBJ1-1; no clear D gene. Germline CDR1 reads MNHEY; CDR2 reads SMNVEV (reference sequence). This CDR3 spans 13 amino acids. V gave up 2 bases and J gave up 0 bases, with 4 bases separating them. The CDR3: CASSLIMNTEAFF. CDR3 sequence (DNA): TGTGCCAGCAGTTTAATTATGAACACTGAAGCTTTCTTT.

This sequence joins TRBV7-3 and TRBJ2-1; 12 positions agree with TRBD2. The CDR3 spans 17 residues. Trimming cost V 5 bases and J 6 bases; bases outside gene matches: 11. CDR1 SGHTA and CDR2 FQGTGA come from the germline V gene. The CDR3 nucleotides read TGTGCCAGCAGCCCGGCAGGGCTAGCGGGGGGGCTCAATGAGCAGTTCTTC. This translates into CASSPAGLAGGLNEQFF.

The chain recombines TRBV27 with TRBJ2-3, with D maybe TRBD2 (6 bases). CDR3 length: 14 residues. In germline, CDR1 is MNHEY, CDR2 SMNVEV (reference sequence). Trimming removed 4 bases at V and 4 bases at J, with 12 bases between. The CDR3 nucleotides read TGTGCCAGCAGTTGGGGCAGGGAGGCAGATACGCAGTATTTT. It specifies CASSWGREADTQYF.

This clone has a single count. J is TRBJ2-7 and V is TRBV5-6, with D maybe TRBD1 (5 bases). Germline CDR1 reads SGHDT; CDR2 reads YYEEEE. There are 16 residues in the CDR3. The V end was cut by 4 bases, the J end by 0 bases, with 17 bases between. This CDR3 is CASSTRGHFSSYEQYF. CDR3 bases: TGTGCCAGCAGCACCCGCGGACACTTCAGCTCCTACGAGCAGTACTTC.

About this clone: This CDR3 is also generated by other DNA sequences in the sample. V is TRBV28 and J is TRBJ1-2; tentative D call: TRBD1 (5 bases). The V gene's germline CDR1 is MDHEN and CDR2 SYDVKM. V was shortened by 6 bases and J by 4 bases, with 9 bases between the two germline ends. The CDR3 spans 12 residues. CDR3 bases: TGTGCCAGCAGGCCGGGGGGCTATGGCTACACCTTC. Protein product: CASRPGGYGYTF.